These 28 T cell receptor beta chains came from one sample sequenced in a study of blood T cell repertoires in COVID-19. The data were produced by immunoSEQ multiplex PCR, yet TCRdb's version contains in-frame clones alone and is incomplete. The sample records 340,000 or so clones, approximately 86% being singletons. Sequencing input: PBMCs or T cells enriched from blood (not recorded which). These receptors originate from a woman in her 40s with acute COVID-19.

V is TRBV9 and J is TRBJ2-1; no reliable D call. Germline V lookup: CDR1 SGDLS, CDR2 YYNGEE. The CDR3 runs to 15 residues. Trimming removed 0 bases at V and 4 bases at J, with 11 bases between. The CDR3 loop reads CASSVAFDSYNEQFF. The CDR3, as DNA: TGTGCCAGCAGCGTAGCCTTTGACTCGTACAATGAGCAGTTCTTC.

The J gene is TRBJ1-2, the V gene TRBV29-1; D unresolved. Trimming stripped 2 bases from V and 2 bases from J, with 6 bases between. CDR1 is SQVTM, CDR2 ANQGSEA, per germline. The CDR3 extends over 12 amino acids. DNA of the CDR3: TGCAGCGTTGAATTGGAGAACTATGGCTACACCTTC. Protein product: CSVELENYGYTF.

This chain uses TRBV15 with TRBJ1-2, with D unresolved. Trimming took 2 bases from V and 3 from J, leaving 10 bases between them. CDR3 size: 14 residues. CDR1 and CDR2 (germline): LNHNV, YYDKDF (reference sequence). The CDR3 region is CATSRNGEYYGYTF. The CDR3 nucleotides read TGTGCCACCAGCAGAAATGGGGAGTACTATGGCTACACCTTC.

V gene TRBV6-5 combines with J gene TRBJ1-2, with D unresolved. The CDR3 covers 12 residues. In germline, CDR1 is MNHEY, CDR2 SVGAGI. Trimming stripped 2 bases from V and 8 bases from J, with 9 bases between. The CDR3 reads CASSYNLRGYTF. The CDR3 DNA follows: TGTGCCAGCAGTTACAACCTCAGAGGCTACACCTTC.

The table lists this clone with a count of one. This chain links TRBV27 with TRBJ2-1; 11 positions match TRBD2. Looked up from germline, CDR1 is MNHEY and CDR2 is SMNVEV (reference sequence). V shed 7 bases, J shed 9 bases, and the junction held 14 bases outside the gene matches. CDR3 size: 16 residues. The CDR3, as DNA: TGTGCCAGCACCAACCTAGGCCTAGCGGGGGGAAGTGAGCAGTTCTTC. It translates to CASTNLGLAGGSEQFF.

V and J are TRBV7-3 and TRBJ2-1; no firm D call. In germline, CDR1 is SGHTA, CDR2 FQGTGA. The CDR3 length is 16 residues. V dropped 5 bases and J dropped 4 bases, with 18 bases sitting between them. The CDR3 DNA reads TGTGCCAGCAGCCCACTCCGGCGGCAGATATACAATGAGCAGTTCTTC. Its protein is CASSPLRRQIYNEQFF. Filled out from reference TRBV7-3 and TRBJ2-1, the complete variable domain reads GAGVSQTPSNKVTEKGKYVELRCDPISGHTALYWYRQSLGQGPEFLIYFQGTGAADDSGLPNDRFFAVRPEGSVSTLKIQRTERGDSAVYLCASSPLRRQIYNEQFFGPGTRLTVL.

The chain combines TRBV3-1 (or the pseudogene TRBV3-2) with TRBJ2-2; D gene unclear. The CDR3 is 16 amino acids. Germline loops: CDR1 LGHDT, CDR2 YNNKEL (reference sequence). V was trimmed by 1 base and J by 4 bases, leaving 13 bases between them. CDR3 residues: CASSQARLVSTGELFF. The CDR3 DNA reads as TGTGCCAGCAGCCAAGCCCGACTTGTGAGCACCGGGGAGCTGTTTTTT.

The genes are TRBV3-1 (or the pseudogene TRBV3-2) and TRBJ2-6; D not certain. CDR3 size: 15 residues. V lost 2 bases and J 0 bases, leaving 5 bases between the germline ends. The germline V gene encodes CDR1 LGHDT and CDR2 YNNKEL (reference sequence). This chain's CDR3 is CASSQSDSGANVLTF. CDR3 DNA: TGTGCCAGCAGCCAAAGCGACTCTGGGGCCAACGTCCTGACTTTC.

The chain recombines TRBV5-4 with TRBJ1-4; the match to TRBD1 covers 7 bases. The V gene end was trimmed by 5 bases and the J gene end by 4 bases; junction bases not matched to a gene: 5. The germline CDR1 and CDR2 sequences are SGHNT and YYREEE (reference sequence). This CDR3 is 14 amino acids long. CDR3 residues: CASRRDRHNEKLFF. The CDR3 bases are TGTGCCAGCAGACGGGACAGACATAATGAAAAACTGTTTTTT.

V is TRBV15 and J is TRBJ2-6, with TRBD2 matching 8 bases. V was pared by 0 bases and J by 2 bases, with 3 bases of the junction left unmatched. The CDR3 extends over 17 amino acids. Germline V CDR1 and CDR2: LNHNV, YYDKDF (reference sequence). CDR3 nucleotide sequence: TGTGCCACCAGCAGAGATTTAGCGGGAACTGGGGCCAACGTCCTGACTTTC. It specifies CATSRDLAGTGANVLTF.

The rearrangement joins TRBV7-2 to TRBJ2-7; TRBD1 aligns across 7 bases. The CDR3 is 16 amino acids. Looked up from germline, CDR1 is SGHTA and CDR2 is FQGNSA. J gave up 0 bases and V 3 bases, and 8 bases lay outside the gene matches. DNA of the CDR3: TGTGCCAGCAGCTTCAAAGGGGACAGTTCCTCCTACGAGCAGTACTTC. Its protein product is CASSFKGDSSSYEQYF.

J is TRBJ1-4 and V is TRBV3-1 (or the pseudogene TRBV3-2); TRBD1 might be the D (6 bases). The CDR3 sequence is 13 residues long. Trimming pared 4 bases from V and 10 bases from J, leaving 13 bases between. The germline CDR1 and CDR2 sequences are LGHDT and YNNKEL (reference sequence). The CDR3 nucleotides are TGTGCCAGCAGCCCTGGACAGTGGGGAAAACTGTTTTTT. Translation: CASSPGQWGKLFF.

CDR3 in DNA: TGCGCCAGCAGCCCGTGGGAGGATGATACGCAGTATTTT. Protein sequence: CASSPWEDDTQYF. The chain is built from TRBV4-1 and TRBJ2-3, with D possibly being TRBD2 (6 bases). Looked up from germline, CDR1 is MGHRA and CDR2 is YSYEKL. The CDR3 has 13 residues. The V and J ends lost 4 bases and 6 bases respectively, with 11 bases between them.

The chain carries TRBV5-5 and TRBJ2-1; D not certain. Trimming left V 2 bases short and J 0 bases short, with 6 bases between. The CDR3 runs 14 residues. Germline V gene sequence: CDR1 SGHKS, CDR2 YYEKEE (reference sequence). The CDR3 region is CASSFPSSYNEQFF. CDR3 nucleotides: TGTGCCAGCAGCTTCCCGAGCTCCTACAATGAGCAGTTCTTC.

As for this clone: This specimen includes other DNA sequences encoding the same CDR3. The CDR3 DNA reads as TGTGCCAGCTCACCAGGTACAGGGGACCAGCCCCAGCATTTT. Protein: CASSPGTGDQPQHF. The chain employs TRBV18 and TRBJ1-5; 7 bases fit TRBD1. The junction had 5 bases not matched to a gene; V was cut back by 2 bases and J by 7 bases. The CDR3 length is 14 residues. Germline-derived CDR1 and CDR2 are KGHSH and LQKENI. The variable domain in full, with the rest retrieved from reference TRBV18 and TRBJ1-5, is NAGVMQNPRHLVRRRGQEARLRCSPMKGHSHVYWYRQLPEEGLKFMVYLQKENIIDESGMPKERFSAEFPKEGPSILRIQQVVRGDSAAYFCASSPGTGDQPQHFGDGTRLSIL.

The CDR3: CASSHGGADTQYF. The CDR3, as DNA: TGTGCCAGTAGCCACGGAGGCGCAGATACGCAGTATTTT. The chain is built from TRBV19 and TRBJ2-3; weak D call: TRBD2 (5 bases). Trimming stripped 6 bases from V and 4 bases from J, with 11 bases between. Germline lookup yields CDR1 LNHDA and CDR2 SQIVND (reference sequence). The CDR3 extends over 13 amino acids.

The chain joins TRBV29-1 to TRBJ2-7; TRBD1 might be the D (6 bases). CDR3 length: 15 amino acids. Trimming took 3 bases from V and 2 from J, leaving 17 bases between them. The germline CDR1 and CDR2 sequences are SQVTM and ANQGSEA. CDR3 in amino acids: CSVEGTLPYPYEQYF. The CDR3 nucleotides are TGCAGCGTTGAGGGGACACTCCCTTATCCCTACGAGCAGTACTTC.

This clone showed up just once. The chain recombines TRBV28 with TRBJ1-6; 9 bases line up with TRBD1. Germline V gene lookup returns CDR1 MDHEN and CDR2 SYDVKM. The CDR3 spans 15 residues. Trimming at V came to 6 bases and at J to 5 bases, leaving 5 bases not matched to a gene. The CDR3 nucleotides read TGTGCCAGCAGGGAACAGGGGGCGCATAATTCACCCCTCCACTTT. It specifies CASREQGAHNSPLHF.

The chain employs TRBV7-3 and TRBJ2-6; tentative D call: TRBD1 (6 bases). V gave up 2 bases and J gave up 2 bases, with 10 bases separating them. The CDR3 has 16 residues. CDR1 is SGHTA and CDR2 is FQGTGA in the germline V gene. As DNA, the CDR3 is TGTGCCAGCAGCTTAGTCCCAGGGGCTGGGGCCAACGTCCTGACTTTC. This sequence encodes CASSLVPGAGANVLTF.

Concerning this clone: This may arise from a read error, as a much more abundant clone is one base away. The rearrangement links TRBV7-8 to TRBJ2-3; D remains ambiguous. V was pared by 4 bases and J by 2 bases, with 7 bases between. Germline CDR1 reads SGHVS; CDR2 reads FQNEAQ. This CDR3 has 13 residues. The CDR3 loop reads CASSSGFTDTQYF. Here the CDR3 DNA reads TGTGCCAGCAGCTCCGGGTTCACAGATACGCAGTATTTT. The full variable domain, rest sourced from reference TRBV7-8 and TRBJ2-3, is GAGVSQSPRYKVAKRGQDVALRCDPISGHVSLFWYQQALGQGPEFLTYFQNEAQLDKSGLPSDRFFAERPEGSVSTLKIQRTQQEDSAVYLCASSSGFTDTQYFGPGTRLTVL.

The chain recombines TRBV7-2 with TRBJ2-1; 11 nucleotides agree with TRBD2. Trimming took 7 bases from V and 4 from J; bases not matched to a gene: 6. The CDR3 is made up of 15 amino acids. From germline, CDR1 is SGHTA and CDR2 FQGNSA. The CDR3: CASIQTSGGYNEQFF. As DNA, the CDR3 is TGTGCCAGCATCCAAACTAGCGGGGGTTACAATGAGCAGTTCTTC.

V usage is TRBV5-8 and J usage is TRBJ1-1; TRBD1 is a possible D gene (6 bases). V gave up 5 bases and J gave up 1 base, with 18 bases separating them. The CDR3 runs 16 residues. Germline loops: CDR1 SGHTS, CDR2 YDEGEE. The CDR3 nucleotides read TGTGCCAGCAGGCTTGTGCAGGGGCCTGGGAACACTGAAGCTTTCTTT. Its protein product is CASRLVQGPGNTEAFF.

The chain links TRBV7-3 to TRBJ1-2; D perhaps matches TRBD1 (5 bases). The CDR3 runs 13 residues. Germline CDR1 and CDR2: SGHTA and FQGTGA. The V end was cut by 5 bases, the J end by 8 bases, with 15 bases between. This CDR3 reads CASSLERGYGYTF. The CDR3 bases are TGTGCCAGCAGCCTCGAACGGGGGTACGGCTACACCTTC.

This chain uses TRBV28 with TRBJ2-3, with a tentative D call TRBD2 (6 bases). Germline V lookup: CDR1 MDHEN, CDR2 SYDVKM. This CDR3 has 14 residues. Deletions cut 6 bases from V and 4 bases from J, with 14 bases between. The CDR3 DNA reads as TGTGCCAGCAGCTTAACTGGAGGGGCAGATACGCAGTATTTT. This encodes CASSLTGGADTQYF.

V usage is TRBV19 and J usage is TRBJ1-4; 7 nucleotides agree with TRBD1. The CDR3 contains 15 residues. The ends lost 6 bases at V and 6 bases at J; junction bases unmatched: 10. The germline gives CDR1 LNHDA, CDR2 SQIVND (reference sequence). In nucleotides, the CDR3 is TGTGCCAGTAGCATTGGAGGGACAGTCCATGAAAAACTGTTTTTT. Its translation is CASSIGGTVHEKLFF.

CDR3 protein: CAITQNRGNTEAFF. Here the CDR3 DNA reads TGTGCCATCACTCAGAACAGGGGAAACACTGAAGCTTTCTTT. The V call is TRBV10-3, the J call TRBJ1-1, with 7 bases aligning to TRBD1. V dropped 7 bases and J dropped 2; count of bases not matched to a gene: 7. The CDR3 is 14 amino acids. Germline V lookup: CDR1 ENHRY, CDR2 SYGVKD.

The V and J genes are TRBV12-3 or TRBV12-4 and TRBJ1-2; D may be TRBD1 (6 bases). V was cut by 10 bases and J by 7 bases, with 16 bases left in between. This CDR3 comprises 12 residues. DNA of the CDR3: TGTGCCACAACAGGGCTCACTGGTGGCTACACCTTC. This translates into CATTGLTGGYTF.

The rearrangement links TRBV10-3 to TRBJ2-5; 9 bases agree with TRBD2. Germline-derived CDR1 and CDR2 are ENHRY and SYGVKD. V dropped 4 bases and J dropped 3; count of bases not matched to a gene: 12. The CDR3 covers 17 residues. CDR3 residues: CAISGNVWRGGEETQYF. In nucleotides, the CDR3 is TGTGCCATCAGTGGGAACGTTTGGCGGGGGGGCGAAGAGACCCAGTACTTC.